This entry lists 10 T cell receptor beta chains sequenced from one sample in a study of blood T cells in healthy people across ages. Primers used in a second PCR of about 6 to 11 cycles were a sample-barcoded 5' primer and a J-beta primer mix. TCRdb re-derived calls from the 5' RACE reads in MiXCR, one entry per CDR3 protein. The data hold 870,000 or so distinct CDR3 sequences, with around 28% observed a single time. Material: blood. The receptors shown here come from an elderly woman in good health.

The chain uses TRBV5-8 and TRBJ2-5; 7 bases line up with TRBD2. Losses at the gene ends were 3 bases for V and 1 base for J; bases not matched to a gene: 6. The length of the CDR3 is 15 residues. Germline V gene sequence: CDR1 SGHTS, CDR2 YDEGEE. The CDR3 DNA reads TGTGCCAGCAGCTCGTTGGGAGGGATCCAAGAGACCCAGTACTTC. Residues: CASSSLGGIQETQYF. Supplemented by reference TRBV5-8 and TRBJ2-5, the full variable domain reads EAGVTQSPTHLIKTRGQQATLRCSPISGHTSVYWYQQALGLGLQFLLWYDEGEERNRGNFPPRFSGRQFPNYSSELNVNALELEDSALYLCASSSLGGIQETQYFGPGTRLLVL.

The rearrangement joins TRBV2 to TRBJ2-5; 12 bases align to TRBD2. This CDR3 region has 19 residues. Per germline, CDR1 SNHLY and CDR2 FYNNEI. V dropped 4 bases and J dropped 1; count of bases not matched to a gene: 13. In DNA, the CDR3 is TGTGCCAGCAGTGCGGCTAGCGGGGGGGCCAGTGTTATCCAAGAGACCCAGTACTTC. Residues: CASSAASGGASVIQETQYF.

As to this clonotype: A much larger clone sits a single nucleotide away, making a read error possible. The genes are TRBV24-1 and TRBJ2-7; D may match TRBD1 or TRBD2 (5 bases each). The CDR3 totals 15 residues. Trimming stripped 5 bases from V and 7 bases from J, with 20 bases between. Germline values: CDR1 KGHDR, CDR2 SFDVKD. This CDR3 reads CATSAAAGRVNEQYF. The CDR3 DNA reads TGTGCCACCAGTGCAGCGGCAGGGAGAGTCAATGAGCAGTACTTC.

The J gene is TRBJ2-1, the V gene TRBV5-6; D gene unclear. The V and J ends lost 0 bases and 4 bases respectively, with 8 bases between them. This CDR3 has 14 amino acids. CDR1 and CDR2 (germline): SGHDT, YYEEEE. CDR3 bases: TGTGCCAGCAGCTTGGTTGGCAAATACAATGAGCAGTTCTTC. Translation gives CASSLVGKYNEQFF. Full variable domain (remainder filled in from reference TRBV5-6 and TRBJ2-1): DAGVTQSPTHLIKTRGQQVTLRCSPKSGHDTVSWYQQALGQGPQFIFQYYEEEERQRGNFPDRFSGHQFPNYSSELNVNALLLGDSALYLCASSLVGKYNEQFFGPGTRLTVL.

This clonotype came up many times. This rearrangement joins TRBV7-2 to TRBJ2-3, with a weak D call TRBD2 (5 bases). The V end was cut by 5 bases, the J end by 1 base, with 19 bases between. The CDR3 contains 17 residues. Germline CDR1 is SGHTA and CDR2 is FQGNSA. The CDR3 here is CASSSFLIPGGTDTQYF. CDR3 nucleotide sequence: TGTGCCAGCAGCAGTTTTCTTATTCCCGGGGGCACAGATACGCAGTATTTT.

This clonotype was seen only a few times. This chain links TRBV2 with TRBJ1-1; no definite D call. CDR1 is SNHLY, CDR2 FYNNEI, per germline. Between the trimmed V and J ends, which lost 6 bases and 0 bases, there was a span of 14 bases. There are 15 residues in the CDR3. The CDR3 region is CASSPRDFMNTEAFF. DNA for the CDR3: TGTGCCAGCAGCCCGAGAGATTTCATGAACACTGAAGCTTTCTTT. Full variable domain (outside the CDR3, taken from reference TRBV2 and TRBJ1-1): EPEVTQTPSHQVTQMGQEVILRCVPISNHLYFYWYRQILGQKVEFLVSFYNNEISEKSEIFDDQFSVERPDGSNFTLKIRSTKLEDSAMYFCASSPRDFMNTEAFFGQGTRLTVV.

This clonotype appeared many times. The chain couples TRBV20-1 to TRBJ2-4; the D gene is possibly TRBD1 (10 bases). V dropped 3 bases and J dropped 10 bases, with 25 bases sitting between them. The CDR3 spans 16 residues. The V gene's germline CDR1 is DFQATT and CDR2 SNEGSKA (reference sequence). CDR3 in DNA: TGCAGTGCTAGGACGGGAGGAGCGGGGGGACAGGGGATTCAGTACTTC. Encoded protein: CSARTGGAGGQGIQYF.

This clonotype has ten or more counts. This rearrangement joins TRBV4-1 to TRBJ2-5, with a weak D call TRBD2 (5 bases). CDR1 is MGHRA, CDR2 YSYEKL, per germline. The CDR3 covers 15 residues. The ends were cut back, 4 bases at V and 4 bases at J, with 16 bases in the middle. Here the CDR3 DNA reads TGCGCCAGCAGCCCCCAATGGGGAGCTCGAGAGACCCAGTACTTC. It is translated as CASSPQWGARETQYF.

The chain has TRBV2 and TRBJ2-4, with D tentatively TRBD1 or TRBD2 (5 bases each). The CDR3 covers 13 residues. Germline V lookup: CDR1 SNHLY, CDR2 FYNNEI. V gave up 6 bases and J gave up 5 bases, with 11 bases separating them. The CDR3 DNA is TGTGCCAGCAGCCGGGGCAGAGAAAACATTCAGTACTTC. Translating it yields CASSRGRENIQYF. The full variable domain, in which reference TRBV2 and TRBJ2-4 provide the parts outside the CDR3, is EPEVTQTPSHQVTQMGQEVILRCVPISNHLYFYWYRQILGQKVEFLVSFYNNEISEKSEIFDDQFSVERPDGSNFTLKIRSTKLEDSAMYFCASSRGRENIQYFGAGTRLSVL.

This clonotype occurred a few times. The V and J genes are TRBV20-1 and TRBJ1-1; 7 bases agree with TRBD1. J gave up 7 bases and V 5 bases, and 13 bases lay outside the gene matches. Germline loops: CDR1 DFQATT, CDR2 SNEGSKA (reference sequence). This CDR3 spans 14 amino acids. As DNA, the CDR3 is TGCAGTGCTCAAGCCGGGACAGAGCAAATTGAAGCTTTCTTT. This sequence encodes CSAQAGTEQIEAFF.